The source of this T cell receptor (beta chain) is a study of control samples from healthy donors and cancer patients. The protocol was immunoSEQ multiplex PCR, while the TCRdb copy is restricted to in-frame clones and leaves out a portion. There are some 21,000 clones in the sample; 85% to 90% occur only once, and over 35% lies in the top ten. The CDR3 loop spans 16 amino acids. Germline CDR1 is MNHEY and CDR2 is SMNVEV (reference sequence). With 6 bases removed from V and 3 bases from J, the gap between germline ends came to 17 bases. This clonotype was obtained from a man in his sixties with head and neck cancer. The sequenced sample consisted of PBMCs. The rearrangement joins TRBV27 to TRBJ1-4; D may be TRBD1 (5 bases). CDR3 DNA sequence: TGTGCCAGCAGAGGTCAGGGTAAAAGGCCTAATGAAAAACTGTTTTTT. Encoded protein: CASRGQGKRPNEKLFF. The complete variable domain, with remaining parts taken from reference TRBV27 and TRBJ1-4, reads EAQVTQNPRYLITVTGKKLTVTCSQNMNHEYMSWYRQDPGLGLRQIYYSMNVEVTDKGDVPEGYKVSRKEKRNFPLILESPSPNQTSLYFCASRGQGKRPNEKLFFGSGTQLSVL.